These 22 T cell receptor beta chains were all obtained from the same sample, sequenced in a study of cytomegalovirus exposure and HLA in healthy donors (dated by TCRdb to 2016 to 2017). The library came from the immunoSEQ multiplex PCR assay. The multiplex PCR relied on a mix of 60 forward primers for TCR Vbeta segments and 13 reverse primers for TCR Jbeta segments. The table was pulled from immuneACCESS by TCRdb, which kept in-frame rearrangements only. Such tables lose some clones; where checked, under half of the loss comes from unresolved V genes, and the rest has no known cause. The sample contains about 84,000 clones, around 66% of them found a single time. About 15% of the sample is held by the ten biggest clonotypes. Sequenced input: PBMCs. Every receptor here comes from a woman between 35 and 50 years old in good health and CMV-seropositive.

CDR3 loop: CASRSVRGYTF. Written as DNA, the CDR3 is TGTGCCAGCAGAAGCGTTAGGGGCTACACCTTC. The V gene is TRBV27, the J gene TRBJ1-2; D is unclear. CDR1 and CDR2 from the germline V gene are MNHEY and SMNVEV (reference sequence). The V end lost 6 bases, the J end lost 8 bases, and 10 bases lay between the germline ends. This CDR3 has 11 amino acids.

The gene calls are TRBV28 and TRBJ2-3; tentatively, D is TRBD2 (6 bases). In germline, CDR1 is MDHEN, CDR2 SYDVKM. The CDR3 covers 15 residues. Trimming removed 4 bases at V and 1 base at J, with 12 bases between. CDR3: CASSSGASGTDTQYF. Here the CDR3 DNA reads TGTGCCAGCAGTTCCGGGGCTAGCGGCACAGATACGCAGTATTTT.

In DNA form, the CDR3 reads TGCAGCGTTGATCAGGGAGGGGAGTTGGCCCAGTACTTC. Its protein is CSVDQGGELAQYF. The chain has TRBV29-1 and TRBJ2-5; TRBD2 agrees at 7 bases. V shed 3 bases and J 9 bases; nucleotides not matched to a gene: 10. The CDR3 totals 13 residues. The germline V gene has CDR1 SQVTM and CDR2 ANQGSEA. The full variable domain, with the rest looked up from reference TRBV29-1 and TRBJ2-5, is SAVISQKPSRDICQRGTSLTIQCQVDSQVTMMFWYRQQPGQSLTLIATANQGSEATYESGFVIDKFPISRPNLTFSTLTVSNMSPEDSSIYLCSVDQGGELAQYFGPGTRLLVL.

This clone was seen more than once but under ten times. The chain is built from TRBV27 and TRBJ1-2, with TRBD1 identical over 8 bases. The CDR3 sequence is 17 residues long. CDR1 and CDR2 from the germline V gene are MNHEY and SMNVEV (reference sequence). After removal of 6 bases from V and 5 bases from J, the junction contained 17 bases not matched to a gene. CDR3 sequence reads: CASREWDRPLEGYGYTF. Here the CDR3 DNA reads TGTGCCAGCAGGGAGTGGGACAGGCCCTTGGAAGGTTATGGCTACACCTTC.

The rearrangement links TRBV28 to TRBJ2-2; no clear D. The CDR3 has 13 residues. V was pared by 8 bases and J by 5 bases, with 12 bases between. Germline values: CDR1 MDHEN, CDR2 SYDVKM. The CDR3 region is CASDKIGTGELFF. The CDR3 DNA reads TGTGCCAGCGACAAGATCGGAACCGGGGAGCTGTTTTTT.

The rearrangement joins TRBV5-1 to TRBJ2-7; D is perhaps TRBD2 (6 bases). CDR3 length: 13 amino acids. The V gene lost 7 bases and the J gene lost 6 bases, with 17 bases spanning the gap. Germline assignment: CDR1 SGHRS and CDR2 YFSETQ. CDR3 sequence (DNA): TGCGCCAGCTCCCTATATGTGGGACTCGAGCAGTACTTC. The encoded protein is CASSLYVGLEQYF.

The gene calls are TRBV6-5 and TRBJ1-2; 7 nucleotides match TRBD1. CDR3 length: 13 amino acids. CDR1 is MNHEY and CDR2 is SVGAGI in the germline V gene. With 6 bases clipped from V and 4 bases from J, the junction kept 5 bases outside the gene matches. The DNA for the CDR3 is TGTGCCAGCAGCCAGGGACAGCCCTATGGCTACACCTTC. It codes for CASSQGQPYGYTF.

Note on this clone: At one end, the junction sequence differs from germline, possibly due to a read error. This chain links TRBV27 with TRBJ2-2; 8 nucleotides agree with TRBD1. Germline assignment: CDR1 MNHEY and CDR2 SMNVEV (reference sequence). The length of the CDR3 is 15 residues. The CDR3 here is CASSLDRANTGKLFF. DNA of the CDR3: TGTGCCAGCAGTTTGGACAGGGCGAACACCGGGAAGCTGTTTTTT.

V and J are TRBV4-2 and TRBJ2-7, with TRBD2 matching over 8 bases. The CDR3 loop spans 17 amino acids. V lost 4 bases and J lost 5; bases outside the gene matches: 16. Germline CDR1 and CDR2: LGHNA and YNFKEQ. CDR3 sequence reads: CASSRLGAGTSMHEQYF. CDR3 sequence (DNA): TGTGCCAGCAGCCGACTCGGGGCCGGGACTAGTATGCACGAGCAGTACTTC.

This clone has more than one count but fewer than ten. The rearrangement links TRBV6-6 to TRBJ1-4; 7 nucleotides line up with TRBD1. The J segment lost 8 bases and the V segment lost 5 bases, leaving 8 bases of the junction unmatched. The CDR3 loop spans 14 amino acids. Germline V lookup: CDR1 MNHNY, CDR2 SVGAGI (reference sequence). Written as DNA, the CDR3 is TGTGCCAGCAGTGCCGACAGGGTACGGGAAAAACTGTTTTTT. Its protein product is CASSADRVREKLFF.

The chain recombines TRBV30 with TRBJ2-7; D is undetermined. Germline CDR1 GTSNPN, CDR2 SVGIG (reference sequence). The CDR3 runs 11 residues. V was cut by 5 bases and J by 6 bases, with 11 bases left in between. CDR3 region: CAWSSLTEQYF. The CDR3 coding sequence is TGTGCCTGGTCCTCCCTAACCGAGCAGTACTTC.

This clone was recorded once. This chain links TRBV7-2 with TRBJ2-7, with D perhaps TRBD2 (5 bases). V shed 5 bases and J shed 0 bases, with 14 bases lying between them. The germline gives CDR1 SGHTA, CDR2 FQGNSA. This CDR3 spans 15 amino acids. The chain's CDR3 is CASSPLPGSSYEQYF. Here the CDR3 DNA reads TGTGCCAGCAGCCCCCTCCCGGGGAGCTCCTACGAGCAGTACTTC.

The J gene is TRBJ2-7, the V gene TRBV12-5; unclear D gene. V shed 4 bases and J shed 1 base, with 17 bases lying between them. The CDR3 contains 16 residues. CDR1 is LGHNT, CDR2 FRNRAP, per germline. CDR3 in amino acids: CASGSAIGRGSYEQYF. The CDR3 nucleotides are TGTGCTAGTGGTTCGGCCATCGGCCGAGGATCCTACGAGCAGTACTTC. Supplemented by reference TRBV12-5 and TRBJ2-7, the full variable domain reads DARVTQTPRHKVTEMGQEVTMRCQPILGHNTVFWYRQTMMQGLELLAYFRNRAPLDDSGMPKDRFSAEMPDATLATLKIQPSEPRDSAVYFCASGSAIGRGSYEQYFGPGTRLTVT.

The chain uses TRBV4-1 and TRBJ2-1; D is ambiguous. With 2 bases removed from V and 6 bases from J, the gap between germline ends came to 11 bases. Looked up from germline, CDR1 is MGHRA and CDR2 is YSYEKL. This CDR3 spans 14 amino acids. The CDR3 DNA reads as TGCGCCAGCAGCCAATTTTTCGCCAGCAATGAGCAGTTCTTC. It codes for CASSQFFASNEQFF.

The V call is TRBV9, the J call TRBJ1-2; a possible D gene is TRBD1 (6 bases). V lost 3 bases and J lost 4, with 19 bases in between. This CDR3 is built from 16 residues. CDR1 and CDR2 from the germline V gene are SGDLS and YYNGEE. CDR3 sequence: CASSATLTGVGYGYTF. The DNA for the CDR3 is TGTGCCAGCAGCGCTACCTTGACAGGAGTCGGCTATGGCTACACCTTC.

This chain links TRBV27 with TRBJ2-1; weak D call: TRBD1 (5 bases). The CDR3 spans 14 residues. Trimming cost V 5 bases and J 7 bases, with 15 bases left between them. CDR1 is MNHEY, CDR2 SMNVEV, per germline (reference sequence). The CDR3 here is CASSQRQTANEQFF. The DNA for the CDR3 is TGTGCCAGCAGTCAACGACAGACGGCGAATGAGCAGTTCTTC.

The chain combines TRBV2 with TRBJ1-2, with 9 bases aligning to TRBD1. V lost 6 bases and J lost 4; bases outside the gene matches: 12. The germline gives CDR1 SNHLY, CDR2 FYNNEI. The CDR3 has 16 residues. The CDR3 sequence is CASSLQQGASAYGYTF. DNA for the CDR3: TGTGCCAGCAGCCTCCAACAGGGGGCATCGGCCTATGGCTACACCTTC.

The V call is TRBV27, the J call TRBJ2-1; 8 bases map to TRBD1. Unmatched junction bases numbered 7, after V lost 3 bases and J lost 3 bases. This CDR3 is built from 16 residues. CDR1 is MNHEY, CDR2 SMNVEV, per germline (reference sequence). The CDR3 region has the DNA TGTGCCAGCAGTTTCTACAGGGGGAAACACTACAATGAGCAGTTCTTC. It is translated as CASSFYRGKHYNEQFF.

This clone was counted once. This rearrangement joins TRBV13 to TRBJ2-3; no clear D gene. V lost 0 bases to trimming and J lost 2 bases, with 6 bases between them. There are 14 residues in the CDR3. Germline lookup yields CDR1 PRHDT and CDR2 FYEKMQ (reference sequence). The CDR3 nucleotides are TGTGCCAGCAGCTTAGGCGGTTACACAGATACGCAGTATTTT. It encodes CASSLGGYTDTQYF. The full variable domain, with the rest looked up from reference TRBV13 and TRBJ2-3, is AAGVIQSPRHLIKEKRETATLKCYPIPRHDTVYWYQQGPGQDPQFLISFYEKMQSDKGSIPDRFSAQQFSDYHSELNMSSLELGDSALYFCASSLGGYTDTQYFGPGTRLTVL.

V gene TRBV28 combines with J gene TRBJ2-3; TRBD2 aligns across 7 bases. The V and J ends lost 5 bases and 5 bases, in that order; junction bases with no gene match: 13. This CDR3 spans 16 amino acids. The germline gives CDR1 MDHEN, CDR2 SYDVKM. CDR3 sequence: CASSPGGSFGIDTQYF. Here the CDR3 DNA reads TGTGCCAGCAGTCCGGGGGGTAGCTTTGGTATAGATACGCAGTATTTT.

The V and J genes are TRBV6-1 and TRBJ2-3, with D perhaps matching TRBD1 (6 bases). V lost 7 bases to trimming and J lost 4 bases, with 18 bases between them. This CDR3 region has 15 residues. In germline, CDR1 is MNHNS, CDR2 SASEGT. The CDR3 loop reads CASTPWTEGADTQYF. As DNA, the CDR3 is TGTGCCAGCACTCCTTGGACCGAGGGGGCAGATACGCAGTATTTT.

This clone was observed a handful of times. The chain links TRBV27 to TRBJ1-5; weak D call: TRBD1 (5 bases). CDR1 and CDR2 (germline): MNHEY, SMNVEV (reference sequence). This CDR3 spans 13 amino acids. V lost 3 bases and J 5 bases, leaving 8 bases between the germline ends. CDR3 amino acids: CASSLGRDQPQHF. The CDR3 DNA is TGTGCCAGCAGTTTGGGGCGAGATCAGCCCCAGCATTTT.